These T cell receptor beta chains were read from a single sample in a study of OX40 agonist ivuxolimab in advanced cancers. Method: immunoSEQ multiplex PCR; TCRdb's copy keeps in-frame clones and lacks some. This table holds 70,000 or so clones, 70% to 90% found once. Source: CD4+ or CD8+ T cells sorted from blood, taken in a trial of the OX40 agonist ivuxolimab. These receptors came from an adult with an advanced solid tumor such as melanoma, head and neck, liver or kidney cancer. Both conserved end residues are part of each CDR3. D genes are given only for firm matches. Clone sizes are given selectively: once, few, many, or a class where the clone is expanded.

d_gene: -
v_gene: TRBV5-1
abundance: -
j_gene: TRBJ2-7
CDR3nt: TGCGCCAGCAGCTTGGGTCCCGGGACTGGTCTGGGGTTAGGATCCTACGAGCAGTACTTC
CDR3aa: CASSLGPGTGLGLGSYEQYF

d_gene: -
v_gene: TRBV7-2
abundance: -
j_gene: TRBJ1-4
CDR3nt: TGTGCCAGCAGCCCGAGAGGGGGGGGGATTAATGAAAAACTGTTTTTT
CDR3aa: CASSPRGGGINEKLFF

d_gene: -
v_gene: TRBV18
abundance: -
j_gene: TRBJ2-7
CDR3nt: TGTGCCAGCTCACCACTAGGGACTGACTACGAGCAGTACTTC
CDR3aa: CASSPLGTDYEQYF

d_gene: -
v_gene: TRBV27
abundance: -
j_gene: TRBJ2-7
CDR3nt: TGTGCCAGCAGCCCTAGGTTTGGCGAGCAGTACTTC
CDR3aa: CASSPRFGEQYF

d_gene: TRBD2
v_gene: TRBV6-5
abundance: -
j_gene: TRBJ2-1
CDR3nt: TGTGCCAGCAGTTACGCCTCGGGCGGGGGGAATGAGCAGTTCTTC
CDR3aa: CASSYASGGGNEQFF

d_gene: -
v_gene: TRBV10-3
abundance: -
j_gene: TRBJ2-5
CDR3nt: TGTGCCATCAGTGGGGGACGACAAGAGACCCAGTACTTC
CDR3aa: CAISGGRQETQYF

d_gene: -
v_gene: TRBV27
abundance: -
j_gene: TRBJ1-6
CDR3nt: TGTGCCAGCAGTTTTACCCTACGGGTGCCACCCCTCCACTTT
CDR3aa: CASSFTLRVPPLHF

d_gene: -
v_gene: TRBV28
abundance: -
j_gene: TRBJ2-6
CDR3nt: TGTGCCAGCAGCCCCGGGGGATCTGGGGCCAACGTCCTGACTTTC
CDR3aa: CASSPGGSGANVLTF

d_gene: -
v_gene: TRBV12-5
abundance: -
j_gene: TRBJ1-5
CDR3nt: TGTGCTAGTGGTACCACGGACTTACCTAGGACTCAGCCCCAGCATTTT
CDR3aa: CASGTTDLPRTQPQHF

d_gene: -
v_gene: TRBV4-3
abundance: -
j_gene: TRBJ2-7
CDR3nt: TGCGCCAGCAGCCAAGCCGACAAGGCCTACGAGCAGTACTTC
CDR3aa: CASSQADKAYEQYF

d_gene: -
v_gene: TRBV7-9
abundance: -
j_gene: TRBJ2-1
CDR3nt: TGTGCCAGCAGCTACCAGGGAGAGGCTAATGAGCAGTTCTTC
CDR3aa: CASSYQGEANEQFF

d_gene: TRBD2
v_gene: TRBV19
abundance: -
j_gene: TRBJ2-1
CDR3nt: TGTGCCAGTAGTAAGGGACTAGCGGGGGAGAATTCTCACAATGAGCAGTTCTTC
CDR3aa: CASSKGLAGENSHNEQFF

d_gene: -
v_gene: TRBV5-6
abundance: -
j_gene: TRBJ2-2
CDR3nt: TGTGCCAGCAGCTTGGGAGGAACTGGAACCGGGGAGCTGTTTTTT
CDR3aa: CASSLGGTGTGELFF

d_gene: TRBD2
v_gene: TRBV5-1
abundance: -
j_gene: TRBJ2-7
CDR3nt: TGCGCCAGCAGCCCCGGCGGGGGGGCGTACGAGCAGTACTTC
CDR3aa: CASSPGGGAYEQYF

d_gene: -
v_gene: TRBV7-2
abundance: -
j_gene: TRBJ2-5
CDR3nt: TGTGCCAGCAGCCTGACCTTCCCCGCGACAGCTTTACAAGAGACCCAGTACTTC
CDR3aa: CASSLTFPATALQETQYF

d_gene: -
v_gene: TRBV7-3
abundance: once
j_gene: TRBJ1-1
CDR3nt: TGTGCCAGCAGCTTGCTGAATGAAGCTTTCTTT
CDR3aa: CASSLLNEAFF

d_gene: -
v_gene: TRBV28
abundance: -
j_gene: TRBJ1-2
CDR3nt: TGTGCCAGCCGGGCCCCCCTGTCGGCTAACTATGGCTACACCTTC
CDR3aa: CASRAPLSANYGYTF

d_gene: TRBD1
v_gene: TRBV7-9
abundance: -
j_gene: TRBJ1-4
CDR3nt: TGTGCCAGCAGCCGACAGGGGGCGAATCGGGAAAAACTGTTTTTT
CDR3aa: CASSRQGANREKLFF

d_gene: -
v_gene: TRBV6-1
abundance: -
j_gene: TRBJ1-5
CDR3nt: TGTGCCACCGAAATCCGTTTTAGCAATCAGCCCCAGCATTTT
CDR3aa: CATEIRFSNQPQHF

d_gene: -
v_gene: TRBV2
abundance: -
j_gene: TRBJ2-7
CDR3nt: TGTGCCAGCAGTGTCGGGCGGTACTACGAGCAGTACTTC
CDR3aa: CASSVGRYYEQYF

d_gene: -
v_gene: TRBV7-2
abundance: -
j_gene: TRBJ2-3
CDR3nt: TGTGCCGGGGGGCAAAGCACAGATACGCAGTATTTT
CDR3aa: CAGGQSTDTQYF

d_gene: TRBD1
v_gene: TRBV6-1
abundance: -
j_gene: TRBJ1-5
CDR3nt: TGTGCCAGCAGTGATCAGGACAGGGGCCATCAGCCCCAGCATTTT
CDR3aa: CASSDQDRGHQPQHF

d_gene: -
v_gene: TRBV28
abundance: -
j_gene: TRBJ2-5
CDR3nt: TGTGCCAGCAGTTCACCGAAGCTGTACCAAGAGACCCAGTACTTC
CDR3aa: CASSSPKLYQETQYF

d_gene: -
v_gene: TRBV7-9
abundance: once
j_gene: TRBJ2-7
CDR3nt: TGTGCCAGCAGCCCGGAGACCGAGCAGTACTTC
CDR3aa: CASSPETEQYF

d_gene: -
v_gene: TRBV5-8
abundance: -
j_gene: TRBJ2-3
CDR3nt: TGTGCCAGCAGCTTGGCGGCTGAGGGAGATACGCAGTATTTT
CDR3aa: CASSLAAEGDTQYF

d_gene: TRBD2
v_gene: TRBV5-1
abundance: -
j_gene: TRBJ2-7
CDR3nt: TGCGCCAGCAGCTTAGCGGGACTCAACTACGAGCAGTACTTC
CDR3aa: CASSLAGLNYEQYF

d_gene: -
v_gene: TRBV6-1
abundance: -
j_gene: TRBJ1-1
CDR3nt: TGTGCCAGCAAGGACCCTTCCACTGAAGCTTTCTTT
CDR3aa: CASKDPSTEAFF

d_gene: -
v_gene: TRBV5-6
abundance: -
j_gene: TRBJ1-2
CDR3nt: TGTGCCAGCAGCTTGAAAGGGGACGAGTATGGCTACACCTTC
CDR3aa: CASSLKGDEYGYTF

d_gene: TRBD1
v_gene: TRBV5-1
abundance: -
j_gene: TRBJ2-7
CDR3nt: TGCGCCAGCAGCTCGGGACAGGGGTACGAGCAGTACTTC
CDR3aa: CASSSGQGYEQYF

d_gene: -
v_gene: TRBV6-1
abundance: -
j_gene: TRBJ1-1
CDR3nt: TGTGCCAGCAGTGAACCGGGGGGGAAGAACACTGAAGCTTTCTTT
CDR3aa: CASSEPGGKNTEAFF

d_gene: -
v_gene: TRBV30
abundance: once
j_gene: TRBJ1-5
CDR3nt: TGTGCCTGGAGTGTTTCCGGAGATCAGCCCCAGCATTTT
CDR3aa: CAWSVSGDQPQHF

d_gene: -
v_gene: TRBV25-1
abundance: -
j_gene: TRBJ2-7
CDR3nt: TGTGCCAGCAGTGACCCTAGCGCCTCAATCTACGAGCAGTACTTC
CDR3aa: CASSDPSASIYEQYF

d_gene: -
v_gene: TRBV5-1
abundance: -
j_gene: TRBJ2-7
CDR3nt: TGCGCCAGCAGCTTCTCCGCCGGCTACGAGCAGTACTTC
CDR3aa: CASSFSAGYEQYF

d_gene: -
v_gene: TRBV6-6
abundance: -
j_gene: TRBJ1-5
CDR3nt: TGTGCCAGCAGTTACCCTTCCGGTCAGCTCAATCAGCCCCAGCATTTT
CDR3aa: CASSYPSGQLNQPQHF

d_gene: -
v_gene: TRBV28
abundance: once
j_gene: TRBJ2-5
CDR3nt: TGTGCCAGCAGTTTATGGTCCAGCCAAGAGACCCAGTACTTC
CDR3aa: CASSLWSSQETQYF

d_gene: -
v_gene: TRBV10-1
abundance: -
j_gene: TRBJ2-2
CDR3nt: TGCGCCAGCAGTGATACAGGGAAGGACACCGGGGAGCTGTTTTTT
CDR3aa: CASSDTGKDTGELFF

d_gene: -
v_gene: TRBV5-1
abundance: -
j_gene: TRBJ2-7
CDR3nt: TGCGCCAGCAGCTTCCAGGGATTGGGCGAGCAGTACTTC
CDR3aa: CASSFQGLGEQYF